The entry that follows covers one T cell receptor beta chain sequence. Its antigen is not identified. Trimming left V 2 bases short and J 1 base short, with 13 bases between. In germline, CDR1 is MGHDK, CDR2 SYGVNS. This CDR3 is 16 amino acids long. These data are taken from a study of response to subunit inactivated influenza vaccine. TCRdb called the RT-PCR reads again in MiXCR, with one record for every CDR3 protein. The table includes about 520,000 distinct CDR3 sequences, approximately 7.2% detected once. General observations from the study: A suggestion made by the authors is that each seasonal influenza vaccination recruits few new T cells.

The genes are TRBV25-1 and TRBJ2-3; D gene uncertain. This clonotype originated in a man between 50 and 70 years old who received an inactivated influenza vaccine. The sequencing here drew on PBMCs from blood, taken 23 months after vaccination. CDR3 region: CASSETSITRTDTQYF. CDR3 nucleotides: TGTGCCAGCAGTGAAACGTCTATTACCCGCACAGATACGCAGTATTTT.